This T cell receptor beta chain was captured in a study of T cells after posttransplantation cyclophosphamide. A few counts support this clone. Its antigen is not known. Assay used: immunoSEQ multiplex PCR; TCRdb lists only in-frame clones, some missing. The sample holds some 52,000 clones, around 84% seen once. Broader study findings: Recipient CMV seropositivity and CMV reactivation strongly tracked TRB clonality. Skin or GI-infiltrating T cells shared few TRB sequences with blood. Later post-transplant blood repertoires were often dominated by donor CD8+ memory clones.

This CDR3 contains 13 residues. V shed 3 bases and J shed 9 bases, with 14 bases lying between them. Germline V gene sequence: CDR1 ENHRY, CDR2 SYGVKD. Sequencing input: PBMCs. This rearrangement joins TRBV10-3 to TRBJ1-1; D remains unclear. The receptor's source is a man aged 25-45 years with a blood cancer, CMV-positive, and with a related stem cell donor. In DNA, the CDR3 is TGTGCCATCAGTGAAGGGAGTCCGTCCCAAGCTTTCTTT. Translating it yields CAISEGSPSQAFF.